This T cell receptor beta chain was recorded in a study of CD4 T cells in relation to SARS-CoV-2 and coronaviruses. The unexposed donors gave CD4+ T cells in about 2011-2019, prior to COVID-19. Isolation of CD4+ T cells took place after about 10 days in culture. CDR3 size: 16 residues. Trimming at V came to 1 base and at J to 4 bases, leaving 4 bases not matched to a gene. Germline V lookup: CDR1 SGHTA, CDR2 FQGTGA. Of note for this clone: Its antigen is undetermined.

Measured with immunoSEQ multiplex PCR; TCRdb has only the in-frame clones, and not every one. The sample comprises under 20,000 clones, 70% to 80% of which are singletons, and 25% to 35% rests with the top ten. V and J are TRBV7-3 and TRBJ2-3; TRBD2 matches 11 bases. Material: CD4+ T cells from PBMCs, cultured in vitro. The origin of this receptor is a human donor in good health. Here the CDR3 reads CASSLNSGRGADTQYF. The DNA of the CDR3 is TGTGCCAGCAGCTTAAATAGCGGGAGGGGCGCAGATACGCAGTATTTT.